These 11 T cell receptor beta chains were sequenced from one sample in a study of high-grade serous ovarian cancer treatment subgroups. Tumor samples were obtained before definitive surgery or chemotherapy. Profiled with immunoSEQ multiplex PCR; TCRdb holds only in-frame clones, not every one. In the table there are fewer than 20,000 clones, roughly 70% of which are singletons. Sequencing was carried out using tumor tissue. These receptors came from a human donor with high-grade serous ovarian cancer.

The V call is TRBV6-4, the J call TRBJ2-3; D may be TRBD2 (6 bases). In germline, CDR1 is MRHNA, CDR2 SNTAGT. Between the trimmed V and J ends, which lost 8 bases and 0 bases, there was a span of 9 bases. The CDR3 is 13 amino acids. The CDR3, as DNA: TGTGCCAGCGGACTATCTAGCACAGATACGCAGTATTTT. Translating gives CASGLSSTDTQYF.

The V and J genes are TRBV29-1 and TRBJ2-5; no clear D gene. With the DNA end fitting TRBJ2-7 better, the J assignment may be wrong. Germline CDR1 is SQVTM and CDR2 is ANQGSEA. This CDR3 is built from 15 residues. CDR3 sequence (DNA): TGCAGCGTTGAACGCCCGGTTGGCAGGAGCAACGAGCAGTACTTC. Protein product: CSVERPVGRSNEQYF.

The V call is TRBV10-2, the J call TRBJ2-3; 12 bases are a match to TRBD2. V gave up 5 bases and J gave up 3 bases; unmatched junction bases: 9. Germline values: CDR1 WSHSY, CDR2 SAAADI. The CDR3 contains 17 residues. In DNA, the CDR3 is TGCGCCAGCAGTCCTCGGACTAGCGGGGCCGCGACAGATACGCAGTATTTT. Translation gives CASSPRTSGAATDTQYF.

The CDR3, as DNA: TGTGCCAGCAGTTGGTCGGGGGTAGAAGCTAACTATGGCTACACCTTC. This codes for CASSWSGVEANYGYTF. The V gene is TRBV6-5, the J gene TRBJ1-2, with D perhaps matching TRBD1 (5 bases). The V and J ends lost 4 bases and 0 bases respectively, with 15 bases between them. This CDR3 contains 16 residues. The germline gives CDR1 MNHEY, CDR2 SVGAGI.

The rearrangement joins TRBV29-1 to TRBJ2-1, with D perhaps assigned TRBD1 or TRBD2 (5 bases each). CDR3 length: 15 residues. Germline loops: CDR1 SQVTM, CDR2 ANQGSEA. The ends were cut back, 3 bases at V and 4 bases at J, with 16 bases in the middle. The CDR3 coding sequence is TGCAGCGTTGATATCCAGGGCGGCGGGTACAATGAGCAGTTCTTC. It specifies CSVDIQGGGYNEQFF.

V gene TRBV5-4 combines with J gene TRBJ1-1, with D tentatively TRBD1 (6 bases). The CDR3 spans 15 residues. The V end was cut by 6 bases, the J end by 3 bases, with 18 bases between. The germline V gene has CDR1 SGHNT and CDR2 YYREEE (reference sequence). CDR3 nucleotides: TGTGCCAGCACCCCTTGGAGGGGGACTTACACTGAAGCTTTCTTT. Its translation: CASTPWRGTYTEAFF.

V gene TRBV4-1 combines with J gene TRBJ2-5; 8 bases line up with TRBD2. J lost 2 bases, V lost 4 bases, and 3 bases had no gene match. The length of the CDR3 is 14 residues. Germline V gene sequence: CDR1 MGHRA, CDR2 YSYEKL. As DNA, the CDR3 is TGCGCCAGCAGCCGAACTAGCGGTCAAGAGACCCAGTACTTC. Its translation: CASSRTSGQETQYF.

This clone was detected once. This rearrangement joins TRBV10-3 to TRBJ2-5, with TRBD2 identical over 7 bases. The J call is uncertain, as TRBJ2-7 better fits the DNA end. Germline V gene sequence: CDR1 ENHRY, CDR2 SYGVKD. This CDR3 comprises 13 residues. The CDR3 reads CAINGGDSYEQYF. The CDR3 DNA reads TGTGCCATCAATGGGGGGGACTCCTACGAGCAGTACTTC.

The chain carries TRBV5-8 and TRBJ2-7; D unresolved. This CDR3 spans 10 amino acids. The germline CDR1 and CDR2 sequences are SGHTS and YDEGEE. V gave up 7 bases and J gave up 4 bases, with 6 bases separating them. The CDR3 DNA sequence: TGTGCCAGCGGAAGGTACGAGCAGTACTTC. It encodes CASGRYEQYF.

This chain links TRBV7-6 with TRBJ2-5; maybe TRBD2 (5 bases). The end of the DNA is better explained by TRBJ2-7, so the J call may be wrong. This CDR3 contains 13 residues. Germline V gene lookup returns CDR1 SGHVS and CDR2 FNYEAQ. CDR3 protein: CASSLERSYEQYF. DNA of the CDR3: TGTGCCAGCAGCTTAGAGCGGTCCTACGAGCAGTACTTC.

The table lists this clone with a few counts. The chain employs TRBV19 and TRBJ1-5, with D possibly TRBD1 on 5 matching bases. Germline CDR1 is LNHDA and CDR2 is SQIVND (reference sequence). V was shortened by 1 base and J by 6 bases, with 13 bases between the two germline ends. The CDR3 has 15 residues. CDR3 DNA: TGTGCCAGTAGTATAGCGGGGTGGGGGTCTCAGCCCCAGCATTTT. Translation: CASSIAGWGSQPQHF.